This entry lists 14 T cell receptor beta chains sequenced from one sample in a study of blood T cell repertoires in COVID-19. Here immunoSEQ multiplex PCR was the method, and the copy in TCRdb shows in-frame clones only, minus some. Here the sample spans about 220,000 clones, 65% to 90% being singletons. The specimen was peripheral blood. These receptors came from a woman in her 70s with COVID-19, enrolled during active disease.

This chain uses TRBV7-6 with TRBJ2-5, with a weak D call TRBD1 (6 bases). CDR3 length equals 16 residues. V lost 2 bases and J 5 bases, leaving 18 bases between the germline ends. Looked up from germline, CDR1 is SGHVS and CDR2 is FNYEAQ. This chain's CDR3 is CASSLWSWGQGETQYF. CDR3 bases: TGTGCCAGCAGCTTATGGTCCTGGGGGCAAGGGGAGACCCAGTACTTC. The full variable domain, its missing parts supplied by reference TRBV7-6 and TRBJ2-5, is GAGVSQSPRYKVTKRGQDVALRCDPISGHVSLYWYRQALGQGPEFLTYFNYEAQQDKSGLPNDRFSAERPEGSISTLTIQRTEQRDSAMYRCASSLWSWGQGETQYFGPGTRLLVL.

The CDR3: CASSQMRGSGANVLTF. In DNA, the CDR3 is TGTGCCAGCAGCCAAATGAGGGGGTCTGGGGCCAACGTCCTGACTTTC. The chain combines TRBV3-1 (or the pseudogene TRBV3-2) with TRBJ2-6, with D possibly TRBD1 on 6 matching bases. The length of the CDR3 is 16 residues. Germline CDR1 reads LGHDT; CDR2 reads YNNKEL (reference sequence). V was cut by 2 bases and J by 1 base, with 9 bases left in between.

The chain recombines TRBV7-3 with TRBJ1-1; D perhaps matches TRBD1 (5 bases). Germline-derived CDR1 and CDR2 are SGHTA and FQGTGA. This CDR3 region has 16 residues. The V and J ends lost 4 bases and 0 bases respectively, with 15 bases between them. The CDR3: CASSSYASGMNTEAFF. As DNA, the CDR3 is TGTGCCAGCAGCTCCTATGCGTCAGGGATGAACACTGAAGCTTTCTTT.

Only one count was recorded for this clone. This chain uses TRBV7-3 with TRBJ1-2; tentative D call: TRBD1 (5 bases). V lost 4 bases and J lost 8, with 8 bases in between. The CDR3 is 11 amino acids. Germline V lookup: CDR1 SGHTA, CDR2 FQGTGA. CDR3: CASSSGSGYTF. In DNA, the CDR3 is TGTGCCAGCAGCTCAGGGTCGGGCTACACCTTC.

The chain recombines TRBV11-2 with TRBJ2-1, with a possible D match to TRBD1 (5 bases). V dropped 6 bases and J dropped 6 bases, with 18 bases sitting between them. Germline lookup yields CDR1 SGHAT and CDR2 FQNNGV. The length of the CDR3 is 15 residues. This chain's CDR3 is CASRGRVGWGNEQFF. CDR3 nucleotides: TGTGCCAGCAGGGGGCGCGTAGGGTGGGGCAATGAGCAGTTCTTC.

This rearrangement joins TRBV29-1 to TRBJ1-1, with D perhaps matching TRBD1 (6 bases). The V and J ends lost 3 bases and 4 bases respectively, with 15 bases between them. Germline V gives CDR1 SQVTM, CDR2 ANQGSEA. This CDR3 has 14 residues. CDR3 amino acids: CSVDSGGGSTEAFF. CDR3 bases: TGCAGCGTTGACTCGGGGGGCGGGAGCACTGAAGCTTTCTTT.

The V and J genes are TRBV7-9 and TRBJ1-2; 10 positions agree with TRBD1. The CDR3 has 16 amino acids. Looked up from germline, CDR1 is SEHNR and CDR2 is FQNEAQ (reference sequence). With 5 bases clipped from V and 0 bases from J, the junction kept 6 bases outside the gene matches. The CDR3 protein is CASSRTGGYTNYGYTF. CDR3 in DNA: TGTGCCAGCAGCAGGACAGGGGGGTACACTAACTATGGCTACACCTTC.

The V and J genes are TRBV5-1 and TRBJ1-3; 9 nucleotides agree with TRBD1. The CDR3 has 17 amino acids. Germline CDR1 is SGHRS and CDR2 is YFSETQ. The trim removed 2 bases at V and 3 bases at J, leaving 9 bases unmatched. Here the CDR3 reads CASSFAGTGNFGNTIYF. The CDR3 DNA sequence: TGCGCCAGCAGCTTCGCCGGGACAGGGAATTTTGGAAACACCATATATTTT.

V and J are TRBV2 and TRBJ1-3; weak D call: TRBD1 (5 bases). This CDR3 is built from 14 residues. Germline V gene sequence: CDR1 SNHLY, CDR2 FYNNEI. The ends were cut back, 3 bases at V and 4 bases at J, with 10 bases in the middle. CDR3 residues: CASSEQGEGNTIYF. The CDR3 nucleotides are TGTGCCAGCAGTGAGCAGGGTGAGGGAAACACCATATATTTT.

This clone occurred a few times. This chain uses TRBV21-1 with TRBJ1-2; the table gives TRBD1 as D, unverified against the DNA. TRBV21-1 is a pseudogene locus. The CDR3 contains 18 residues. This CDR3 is CASSRIRTERTYNYGYTF. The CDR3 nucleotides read TGTGCCAGCAGCCGAATAAGGACAGAACGAACGTACAACTATGGCTACACCTTC.

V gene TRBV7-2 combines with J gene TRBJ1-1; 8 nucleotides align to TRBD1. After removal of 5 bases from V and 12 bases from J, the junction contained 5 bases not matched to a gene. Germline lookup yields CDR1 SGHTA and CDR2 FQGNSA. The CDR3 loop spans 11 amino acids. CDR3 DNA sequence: TGTGCCAGCAGCCCGGACAGGGTCTCTTTCTTT. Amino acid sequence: CASSPDRVSFF.

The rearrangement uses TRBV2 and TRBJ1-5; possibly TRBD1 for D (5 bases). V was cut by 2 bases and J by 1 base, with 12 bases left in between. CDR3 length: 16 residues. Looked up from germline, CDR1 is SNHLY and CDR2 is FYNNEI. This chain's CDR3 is CASSESLTASNQPQHF. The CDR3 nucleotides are TGTGCCAGCAGTGAATCATTGACAGCAAGCAATCAGCCCCAGCATTTT.

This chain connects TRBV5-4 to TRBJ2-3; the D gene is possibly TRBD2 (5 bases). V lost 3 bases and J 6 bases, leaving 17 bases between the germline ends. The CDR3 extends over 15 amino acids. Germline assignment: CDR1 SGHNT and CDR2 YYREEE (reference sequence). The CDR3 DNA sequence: TGTGCCAGCAGCTCTACTAGTGGTTATCGGGATACGCAGTATTTT. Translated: CASSSTSGYRDTQYF.

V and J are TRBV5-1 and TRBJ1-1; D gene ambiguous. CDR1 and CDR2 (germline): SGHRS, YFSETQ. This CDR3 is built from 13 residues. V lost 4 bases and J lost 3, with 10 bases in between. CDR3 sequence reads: CASSRQDYTEAFF. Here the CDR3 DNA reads TGCGCCAGCAGCCGCCAGGACTACACTGAAGCTTTCTTT.